The 26 T cell receptor beta chains in this list originate from one sample, sequenced in a study of human T cells and chemical hapten exposure. TCRdb ran MiXCR on the RACE reads and lists one entry per CDR3 protein. The sample has under 300,000 distinct CDR3 sequences, roughly 7.4% seen once. The time point here: pre-sensitization, week 0. The treatment denotes: therapeutic diphenylcyclopropenone sensitization with weekly scalp DPC. Sequencing was performed on whole blood, taken in connection with sensitization to the hapten diphenylcyclopropenone (DPC). The receptors come from a man aged 18 to 30 with alopecia areata. Some clones in this sample may be carry-over from other donors' samples.

This clonotype was observed a handful of times. The chain recombines TRBV7-2 with TRBJ1-1, with TRBD1 as a possible D gene (6 bases). CDR1 is SGHTA and CDR2 is FQGNSA in the germline V gene. V was clipped by 7 bases and J by 0 bases, with 15 bases between them. This CDR3 is built from 15 residues. CDR3 bases: TGTGCCAGCAAACCCGACAGGTCAATGAACACTGAAGCTTTCTTT. Its protein is CASKPDRSMNTEAFF.

This clonotype was found once. The rearrangement links TRBV9 to TRBJ1-1, with D possibly matching TRBD1 (6 bases). Looked up from germline, CDR1 is SGDLS and CDR2 is YYNGEE. CDR3 size: 15 residues. V lost 4 bases to trimming and J lost 0 bases, with 13 bases between them. CDR3 sequence: CASSTQGQLNTEAFF. As DNA, the CDR3 is TGTGCCAGCAGCACCCAAGGACAGCTGAACACTGAAGCTTTCTTT.

In this sample, this clonotype turned up a few times. The V call is TRBV7-9, the J call TRBJ1-2; D call uncertain. This CDR3 spans 14 amino acids. V was cut by 0 bases and J by 4 bases, with 9 bases left in between. Germline lookup yields CDR1 SEHNR and CDR2 FQNEAQ (reference sequence). The CDR3 nucleotides read TGTGCCAGCAGCTTAGCGAAGGCAGCCTATGGCTACACCTTC. It translates to CASSLAKAAYGYTF.

The chain uses TRBV3-1 and TRBJ1-1, with 7 bases lining up with TRBD1. V gave up 5 bases and J gave up 0 bases; unmatched junction bases: 6. The CDR3 runs to 15 residues. The germline CDR1 and CDR2 sequences are LGHDT and YNNKEL (reference sequence). This CDR3 reads CASSMPGQLNTEAFF. The CDR3 region has the DNA TGTGCCAGCAGCATGCCGGGACAGCTGAACACTGAAGCTTTCTTT.

The genes are TRBV4-3 and TRBJ2-3; D gene ambiguous. The CDR3 covers 15 residues. Germline CDR1 is LGHNA and CDR2 is YSLEER. Trimming took off 0 bases at V and 0 bases at J, with 7 bases between the two ends. This CDR3 reads CASSQDYASTDTQYF. The DNA of the CDR3 is TGCGCCAGCAGCCAAGATTACGCCAGCACAGATACGCAGTATTTT.

The sample holds a few counts of this clonotype. The J gene is TRBJ2-3, the V gene TRBV12-3 or TRBV12-4, with 7 positions matching TRBD2. Trimming removed 3 bases from V and 2 bases from J; junction bases left unmatched: 2. This CDR3 spans 14 amino acids. CDR3 nucleotide sequence: TGTGCCAGCAGTTTTGCGGGGGACACAGATACGCAGTATTTT. Translation gives CASSFAGDTDTQYF.

The rearrangement links TRBV2 to TRBJ2-2, with D possibly being TRBD1 (6 bases). The ends were cut back, 8 bases at V and 12 bases at J, with 16 bases in the middle. This CDR3 contains 12 residues. From germline, CDR1 is SNHLY and CDR2 FYNNEI. Here the CDR3 reads CASGSGQKKLFF. As DNA, the CDR3 is TGTGCCAGCGGATCCGGACAGAAGAAGCTGTTTTTT.

There are a few counts of this clonotype. The rearrangement joins TRBV7-2 to TRBJ2-3, with TRBD2 matching over 11 bases. Looked up from germline, CDR1 is SGHTA and CDR2 is FQGNSA. Trimming cost V 3 bases and J 5 bases; bases outside gene matches: 4. The CDR3 extends over 15 amino acids. The CDR3 nucleotides are TGTGCCAGCAGCTTTAGCGGGGGGGCTGTAGATACGCAGTATTTT. This gives the protein CASSFSGGAVDTQYF.

The chain recombines TRBV11-2 with TRBJ1-3; D gene unclear. V was clipped by 3 bases and J by 6 bases, with 6 bases between them. Germline loops: CDR1 SGHAT, CDR2 FQNNGV. CDR3 length equals 12 residues. CDR3 sequence (DNA): TGTGCCAGCAGCTTCGAGGAAAACACCATATATTTT. Its protein product is CASSFEENTIYF.

Only a few counts were recorded for this clonotype. The rearrangement links TRBV7-2 to TRBJ1-3; D gene uncertain. The CDR3 length is 13 residues. Germline V gene data show CDR1 as SGHTA and CDR2 as FQGNSA. The V gene lost 2 bases and the J gene lost 4 bases, with 6 bases spanning the gap. CDR3 region: CASSLTPGNTIYF. CDR3 in DNA: TGTGCCAGCAGCTTAACCCCAGGAAACACCATATATTTT.

This clonotype was seen a few times. The junction does not match germline at one end; this may be a read error. V and J are TRBV7-7 and TRBJ2-2; D is perhaps TRBD1 (5 bases). The CDR3 totals 17 residues. The V gene's germline CDR1 is SSHAT and CDR2 FNYEAQ (reference sequence). The CDR3 nucleotides read TGTGCCAGCAGCGTAGCACAGGCTAACTTGAACACCGGGGAGCTGTTTTTT. This gives the protein CASSVAQANLNTGELFF. The full variable domain, rest sourced from reference TRBV7-7 and TRBJ2-2, is GAGVSQSPRYKVTKRGQDVTLRCDPISSHATLYWYQQALGQGPEFLTYFNYEAQPDKSGLPSDRFSAERPEGSISTLTIQRTEQRDSAMYRCASSVAQANLNTGELFFGEGSRLTVL.

The V gene is TRBV12-3 or TRBV12-4, the J gene TRBJ2-6; maybe TRBD1 (6 bases). V was cut by 8 bases and J by 2 bases, with 13 bases left in between. CDR3 size: 15 residues. The CDR3 region has the DNA TGTGCCAGCGGGCGACAGGACGCTGGGGCCAACGTCCTGACTTTC. Amino acid sequence: CASGRQDAGANVLTF.

The chain combines TRBV12-5 with TRBJ1-1; D uncertain. The CDR3 contains 12 residues. Germline CDR1 LGHNT, CDR2 FRNRAP. Trimming pared 2 bases from V and 0 bases from J, leaving 1 base between. The CDR3 protein is CASGLMNTEAFF. For the CDR3, the DNA is TGTGCTAGTGGTTTGATGAACACTGAAGCTTTCTTT.

Note on this clonotype: No conserved phenylalanine or tryptophan is present at the end of the CDR3, so a read error is the likely explanation. This chain connects TRBV9 to TRBJ2-7, with TRBD1 as a possible D gene (6 bases). The germline V gene has CDR1 SGDLS and CDR2 YYNGEE. The CDR3 is made up of 14 amino acids. Trimming cost V 4 bases and J 2 bases, with 13 bases left between them. The CDR3 is CASSPRQAAYEQYL. CDR3 DNA: TGTGCCAGCAGCCCCAGACAGGCCGCCTACGAGCAGTACTTA.

This chain joins TRBV10-3 and TRBJ1-2; 8 bases are shared with TRBD1. V lost 10 bases, J lost 7 bases, and 8 bases stayed unmatched. CDR3 size: 12 residues. CDR1 is ENHRY, CDR2 SYGVKD, per germline. This chain's CDR3 is CATQTGDGGYTF. As DNA, the CDR3 is TGTGCCACCCAGACAGGGGATGGTGGCTACACCTTC.

The table lists this clonotype with a few counts. V gene TRBV29-1 combines with J gene TRBJ2-5, with D tentatively TRBD1 (6 bases). The V end was cut by 7 bases, the J end by 2 bases, with 14 bases between. The germline V gene has CDR1 SQVTM and CDR2 ANQGSEA. This CDR3 has 13 amino acids. The CDR3 DNA reads as TGCAGCGCCGCGACAGGTGGTCAAGAGACCCAGTACTTC. Translation gives CSAATGGQETQYF.

The rearrangement uses TRBV7-2 and TRBJ2-3, with 7 bases lining up with TRBD2. CDR1 is SGHTA, CDR2 FQGNSA, per germline. The CDR3 is 14 residues long. Germline trimming cut 1 base from V and 6 bases from J; bases unmatched to any gene: 4. In DNA form, the CDR3 reads TGTGCCAGCAGCTTAGGGGAGGGAGCGGATACGCAGTATTTT. This codes for CASSLGEGADTQYF.

This clonotype was seen more than once but under ten times. The CDR3 coding sequence is TGTGCCAGCAGTTTTGGGGTAGCGGCCCAGTACTTC. Its protein product is CASSFGVAAQYF. This chain links TRBV12-3 or TRBV12-4 with TRBJ2-5; D perhaps matches TRBD2 (6 bases). The V and J ends lost 3 bases and 9 bases respectively, with 11 bases between them. This CDR3 is built from 12 residues.

The table lists this clonotype with many counts. The chain uses TRBV6-5 and TRBJ1-1; D unclear. The germline V gene has CDR1 MNHEY and CDR2 SVGAGI. The CDR3 loop spans 13 amino acids. Deletions cut 3 bases from V and 1 base from J, with 6 bases between. The CDR3, as DNA: TGTGCCAGCAGTTATACCGCGAACACTGAAGCTTTCTTT. Translated: CASSYTANTEAFF.

This clonotype was counted a few times. The chain joins TRBV3-1 to TRBJ1-1, with D perhaps TRBD1 (5 bases). This CDR3 spans 13 amino acids. The germline V gene encodes CDR1 LGHDT and CDR2 YNNKEL (reference sequence). Trimming pared 1 base from V and 9 bases from J, leaving 12 bases between. The CDR3, as DNA: TGTGCCAGCAGCCAAGGGATGGGGGAGAAAGCTTTCTTT. Encoded protein: CASSQGMGEKAFF. The full variable domain, completed using reference TRBV3-1 and TRBJ1-1, is DTAVSQTPKYLVTQMGNDKSIKCEQNLGHDTMYWYKQDSKKFLKIMFSYNNKELIINETVPNRFSPKSPDKAHLNLHINSLELGDSAVYFCASSQGMGEKAFFGQGTRLTVV.

The chain carries TRBV7-9 and TRBJ1-2; TRBD1 matches 11 bases. From germline, CDR1 is SEHNR and CDR2 FQNEAQ (reference sequence). Losses at the gene ends were 5 bases for V and 6 bases for J; bases not matched to a gene: 2. The CDR3 loop spans 13 amino acids. In nucleotides, the CDR3 is TGTGCCAGCAGCCCGGACAGGGGGCATGGCTACACCTTC. Its translation is CASSPDRGHGYTF.

V is TRBV3-1 and J is TRBJ1-4; unclear D gene. Germline values: CDR1 LGHDT, CDR2 YNNKEL (reference sequence). With 3 bases removed from V and 4 bases from J, the gap between germline ends came to 21 bases. This CDR3 contains 18 residues. The CDR3 spells CASSQFKPSLGINEKLFF. The CDR3 DNA reads as TGTGCCAGCAGCCAGTTTAAGCCCTCCCTTGGCATTAATGAAAAACTGTTTTTT.

Notes on this clonotype: Possible read error: a much larger clone is one base away. The chain has TRBV7-9 and TRBJ1-1; unclear D gene. Germline-derived CDR1 and CDR2 are SEHNR and FQNEAQ (reference sequence). The CDR3 consists of 15 residues. For the CDR3, the DNA is TGTGCCGGCAGCCCAAAGGTGGCGCAAGGAGGTGAAGCTTTCTTT. As protein: CAGSPKVAQGGEAFF. Looking up the rest from reference TRBV7-9 and TRBJ1-1 gives the full variable domain: DTGVSQNPRHKITKRGQNVTFRCDPISEHNRLYWYRQTLGQGPEFLTYFQNEAQLEKSRLLSDRFSAERPKGSFSTLEIQRTEQGDSAMYLCAGSPKVAQGGEAFFGQGTRLTVV.

The table lists this clonotype with many counts. V and J are TRBV7-2 and TRBJ1-6; D is unresolved. The V gene lost 5 bases and the J gene lost 8 bases, with 10 bases spanning the gap. Looked up from germline, CDR1 is SGHTA and CDR2 is FQGNSA. The CDR3 contains 13 residues. As DNA, the CDR3 is TGTGCCAGCAGCAGGAGGAGGGATTCACCCCTCCACTTT. It translates to CASSRRRDSPLHF.

This clonotype was seen repeatedly, ten times or more. The V gene is TRBV6-4, the J gene TRBJ2-3; unclear D gene. CDR1 is MRHNA and CDR2 is SNTAGT in the germline V gene. The CDR3 spans 12 residues. Trimming stripped 5 bases from V and 5 bases from J, with 8 bases between. CDR3 DNA sequence: TGTGCCAGCAGTCTAAGGGAAGATACGCAGTATTTT. This codes for CASSLREDTQYF.

This clonotype was picked up many times. The rearrangement joins TRBV5-1 to TRBJ1-2; TRBD1 matches at 7 bases. The CDR3 has 15 amino acids. The germline CDR1 and CDR2 sequences are SGHRS and YFSETQ. V lost 0 bases to trimming and J lost 6 bases; unmatched junction nucleotides: 8. CDR3 sequence (DNA): TGCGCCAGCAGCTTGGGACAGGGATCGGTTCATGGCTACACCTTC. This sequence encodes CASSLGQGSVHGYTF.